This T cell receptor (beta chain) is drawn from a study of shared clonotypes between healthy human individuals. Overall study findings and caveats: Lower generation probabilities were found for non-shared clonotypes than for those shared by all four donors. Generally, naive subsets came out with larger estimated richness than memory subsets.

Methods used by the authors: ImmunoSEQ sequences covered only the junction and lacked quality scores; filtering therefore differed. Clones were read by immunoSEQ multiplex PCR, and TCRdb kept only the in-frame ones, dropping some. V and J calls and clone size are given by that table; D and trimming were obtained from the DNA. Of over 2 million clones in the sample, just under 95% were seen once. Turning to this clone: Its antigen remains unidentified.

Naive CD8 cells comprised CD45RO-negative, CCR7-positively selected cells, excluding terminally differentiated effector memory CD45RA+ cells. All the donors were Caucasian adults who lived in Nashville, Tennessee. Per germline, CDR1 MNHEY and CDR2 SMNVEV (reference sequence). Trimming cost V 6 bases and J 7 bases, with 10 bases left between them. The CDR3 has 12 residues. This TCR was recovered from a man aged 18 to 30 in good health. Sequencing was done on a sample of naive CD8+ T cells sorted from blood. The chain is built from TRBV27 and TRBJ2-1; D ambiguous. CDR3 sequence: CASRVVENEQFF. Here the CDR3 DNA reads TGTGCCAGCAGGGTGGTAGAGAATGAGCAGTTCTTC.